Below are 11 T cell receptor beta chains sequenced from a single sample in a study of T cells after yellow fever vaccination. One entry per CDR3 protein results from TCRdb running MiXCR on the 5' RACE reads. The sample consists of some 350,000 distinct CDR3 sequences, 3.5% to 4.5% of them appearing once. Here the sequenced sample was PBMCs, taken 5 days after the yellow fever booster vaccination. The receptors were sampled from a man in his late teens or twenties who received the YFV17D yellow fever vaccine.

V and J are TRBV5-1 and TRBJ2-1; tentatively, D is TRBD2 (6 bases). The CDR3 has 15 residues. Germline loops: CDR1 SGHRS, CDR2 YFSETQ. V dropped 7 bases and J dropped 4 bases, with 18 bases sitting between them. Written as DNA, the CDR3 is TGCGCCAGCCAGCGCGGGACCGAAATTTACAATGAGCAGTTCTTC. Translated: CASQRGTEIYNEQFF.

This chain joins TRBV10-3 and TRBJ2-1; a weak D match, TRBD1 (6 bases). V gave up 4 bases and J gave up 12 bases, with 25 bases separating them. CDR3 length: 16 residues. The germline V gene has CDR1 ENHRY and CDR2 SYGVKD. CDR3 region: CAISGTEGPASVGQFF. Here the CDR3 DNA reads TGTGCCATCAGTGGGACAGAGGGCCCGGCGAGTGTAGGGCAGTTCTTC.

This clonotype was seen a few times. The gene calls are TRBV10-3 and TRBJ2-7; D perhaps matches TRBD1 (6 bases). There are 14 residues in the CDR3. Trimming left V 3 bases short and J 7 bases short, with 16 bases between. The germline gives CDR1 ENHRY, CDR2 SYGVKD. CDR3 amino acids: CAISDPLQGQEQYV. CDR3 nucleotides: TGTGCCATCAGTGACCCCTTACAGGGACAAGAGCAGTACGTC.

The chain recombines TRBV29-1 with TRBJ2-1; 7 bases fit TRBD2. The CDR3 spans 16 residues. Germline V gene sequence: CDR1 SQVTM, CDR2 ANQGSEA. V shed 4 bases and J 0 bases; nucleotides not matched to a gene: 9. CDR3 sequence (DNA): TGCAGCGTTGGAAGGACTAGTGAACTCTCCTACAATGAGCAGTTCTTC. Protein sequence: CSVGRTSELSYNEQFF.

CDR3 region: CASSSLAGLLREQYF. DNA for the CDR3: TGTGCCAGCAGCTCACTAGCGGGGCTTCTCAGGGAGCAGTACTTC. The V call is TRBV7-2, the J call TRBJ2-7, with TRBD2 identical over 10 bases. This CDR3 is 15 amino acids long. The ends lost 4 bases at V and 7 bases at J; junction bases unmatched: 10. Germline CDR1 and CDR2: SGHTA and FQGNSA.

The V and J genes are TRBV7-9 and TRBJ1-6; 7 bases fit TRBD1. The V gene's germline CDR1 is SEHNR and CDR2 FQNEAQ (reference sequence). The junction had 7 bases not matched to a gene; V was cut back by 5 bases and J by 6 bases. This CDR3 is 15 amino acids long. The DNA for the CDR3 is TGTGCCAGCAGCCATCCGGGACAGAGTAATTCACCCCTCCACTTT. This translates into CASSHPGQSNSPLHF.

V usage is TRBV4-1 and J usage is TRBJ2-3, with TRBD2 matching over 12 bases. With 3 bases clipped from V and 2 bases from J, the junction kept 6 bases outside the gene matches. Germline V gene lookup returns CDR1 MGHRA and CDR2 YSYEKL. This CDR3 comprises 17 residues. Here the CDR3 reads CASSQRLAGDVTDTQYF. CDR3 in DNA: TGCGCCAGCAGCCAGAGACTAGCGGGGGACGTCACAGATACGCAGTATTTT.

This clonotype was detected only a few times. The chain uses TRBV5-1 and TRBJ2-1; 7 nucleotides line up with TRBD2. CDR1 is SGHRS, CDR2 YFSETQ, per germline. The CDR3 extends over 15 amino acids. V lost 3 bases to trimming and J lost 1 base; unmatched junction nucleotides: 4. CDR3 amino acids: CASSWGGSSYNEQFF. The CDR3, as DNA: TGCGCCAGCAGCTGGGGGGGGTCTTCCTACAATGAGCAGTTCTTC.

This clonotype was seen more than once but under ten times. This sequence joins TRBV6-6 and TRBJ1-6, with 7 bases that match TRBD1. Looked up from germline, CDR1 is MNHNY and CDR2 is SVGAGI (reference sequence). This CDR3 is built from 19 residues. The V segment lost 0 bases and the J segment 0 bases; nucleotides outside the gene matches: 8. The CDR3 DNA reads as TGTGCCAGCAGTTACTCGGGTCTTCGGGACAGCTCCTATAATTCACCCCTCCACTTT. It yields the protein CASSYSGLRDSSYNSPLHF.

This chain joins TRBV27 and TRBJ1-5, with 7 bases matching TRBD1. V shed 2 bases, J shed 11 bases, and the junction held 9 bases outside the gene matches. The germline gives CDR1 MNHEY, CDR2 SMNVEV (reference sequence). The CDR3 runs 14 residues. CDR3 sequence: CASSLGGGMKSQHF. The DNA of the CDR3 is TGTGCCAGCAGTTTAGGAGGGGGCATGAAGTCCCAGCATTTT.

This clonotype came up a few times. V usage is TRBV5-4 and J usage is TRBJ2-3, with 8 bases identical to TRBD2. V gave up 2 bases and J gave up 0 bases; unmatched junction bases: 5. This CDR3 is 16 amino acids long. Germline loops: CDR1 SGHNT, CDR2 YYREEE (reference sequence). The CDR3 sequence is CASSFPTSGSTDTQYF. The CDR3 nucleotides are TGTGCCAGCAGCTTCCCTACTAGCGGAAGCACAGATACGCAGTATTTT.